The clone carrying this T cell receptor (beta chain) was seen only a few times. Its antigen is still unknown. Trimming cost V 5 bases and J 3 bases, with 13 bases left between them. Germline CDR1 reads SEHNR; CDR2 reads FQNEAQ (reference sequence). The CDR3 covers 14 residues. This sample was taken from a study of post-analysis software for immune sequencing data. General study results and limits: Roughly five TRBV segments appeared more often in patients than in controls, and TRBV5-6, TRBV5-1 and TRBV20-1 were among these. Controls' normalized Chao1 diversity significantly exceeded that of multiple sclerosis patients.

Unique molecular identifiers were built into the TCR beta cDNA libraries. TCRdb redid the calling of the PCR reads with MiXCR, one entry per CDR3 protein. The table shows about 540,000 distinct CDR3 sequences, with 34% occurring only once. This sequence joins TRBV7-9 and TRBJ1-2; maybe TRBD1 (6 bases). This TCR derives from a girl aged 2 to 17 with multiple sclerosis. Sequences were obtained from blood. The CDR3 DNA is TGTGCCAGCAGCCCCACGGACAGATACTATGGCTACACCTTC. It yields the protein CASSPTDRYYGYTF.